This TCR beta chain was sequenced in a study of T cell changes during pregnancy in multiple sclerosis. The V gene's germline CDR1 is SGHTA and CDR2 FQGTGA. V shed 3 bases, J shed 2 bases, and the junction held 5 bases outside the gene matches. There are 16 residues in the CDR3. Method: immunoSEQ multiplex PCR; TCRdb's copy keeps in-frame clones and lacks some. The sample lists tens of thousands of clones, roughly 85% occurring once. The rearrangement uses TRBV7-3 and TRBJ2-1; 9 bases fit TRBD2. This specimen was CD4+ T cells from peripheral blood mononuclear cells, taken in the second trimester of pregnancy. The receptor was derived from a female donor with multiple sclerosis, enrolled in a pregnancy study. Here the CDR3 reads CASSLTGTSTYNEQFF. The CDR3 region has the DNA TGTGCCAGCAGCTTGACCGGGACTAGCACCTACAATGAGCAGTTCTTC.